The source of this T cell receptor (beta chain) is a study of T cells in Graves' hyperthyroidism and ophthalmopathy. Study as a whole: Peripheral blood was collected at initial diagnosis, before any treatment.

Amplification yielded TCR beta CDR3 regions, with RNA transcripts as the source. When the TCR CDR3 underwent first-round RT-PCR, the HTBI primer set was used. TCRdb processed the multiplex PCR reads anew with MiXCR; each CDR3 protein has one entry. The sample contains 600,000 or so distinct CDR3 sequences, around 15% of which appear only once. The diagnostic basis comprised clinical symptoms, serum thyroxine and TRAb, thyroid ultrasound and orbital computed tomography. There are a few counts of this clonotype. Its antigen is undetermined. The CDR3 is made up of 17 amino acids. Germline V gene lookup returns CDR1 DFQATT and CDR2 SNEGSKA (reference sequence). Trimming took 0 bases from V and 4 from J; bases not matched to a gene: 11. Overall study findings and caveats: Onset of ophthalmopathy came a median approximately 6 months after the model predicted it.

This clonotype originated in a woman aged 45-65 years with Graves' ophthalmopathy. The rearrangement joins TRBV20-1 to TRBJ2-2, with 7 bases matching TRBD1. The sample consisted of blood. CDR3 loop: CSARDRNPGQSTGELFF. The CDR3 nucleotides are TGCAGTGCTAGAGATCGAAATCCGGGACAGAGCACCGGGGAGCTGTTTTTT.